A selection of T cell receptor beta chains follows, all from one sample in a study of shared clonotypes between healthy human individuals. Generated by immunoSEQ multiplex PCR, the TCRdb table keeps only in-frame clones and is missing some. The sample lists 2.3 million or so clones; 85% to 95% were seen once. Sequencing was carried out using naive CD4+ T cells from PBMCs. The origin of the receptors is a man younger than 35 in good health. Some clones in this sample may be carry-over from other donors' samples. CDR3s include the opening cysteine and the closing phenylalanine or tryptophan. D genes are given only for firm matches. Clone size is not always given. Where it is, it says once, few, many or a class for expanded clones.

J gene,clone size,D gene,V gene,CDR3 DNA,CDR3 protein
TRBJ2-7,-,TRBD1,TRBV6-1,TGTGCCAGCAGTGGGGGACCGGGACAGGGCATTCTCGAGCAGTACTTC,CASSGGPGQGILEQYF
TRBJ2-3,-,TRBD2,TRBV28,TGTGCCAGCACCCCTAGCGGGAGGGCAGAAGGGGCGCAGTATTTT,CASTPSGRAEGAQYF
TRBJ2-2,-,TRBD2,TRBV11-2,TGTGCCAGCAGCAACCTAGCGGGAGGGGCCGGGGAGCTGTTTTTT,CASSNLAGGAGELFF
TRBJ2-7,-,-,TRBV7-2,TGTGCCAGCAGCTTAGAATCGGGGATCTACGAGCAGTACTTC,CASSLESGIYEQYF
TRBJ2-2,-,-,TRBV7-9,TGTGCCAGCAGCTTACGGTCCACCACTGTGAACACCGGGGAGCTGTTTTTT,CASSLRSTTVNTGELFF
TRBJ2-1,once,-,TRBV7-3,TGTGCCAGCAGCCTAAACAATGAGCAGTTCTTC,CASSLNNEQFF
TRBJ2-3,-,-,TRBV5-6,TGTGCCAGCAGCTTGTTTGGACAGACTAGCACAGATACGCAGTATTTT,CASSLFGQTSTDTQYF
TRBJ2-5,-,TRBD1,TRBV7-3,TGTGCCAGCAGCTTAGGGCCTCGACAGGGGGGACAAGAGACCCAGTACTTC,CASSLGPRQGGQETQYF
TRBJ2-1,-,-,TRBV6-6,TGTGCCAGCAGTTCCCGGGTAGGCCCCTACAATGAGCAGTTCTTC,CASSSRVGPYNEQFF
TRBJ1-1,few,-,TRBV28,TGTGCCAGCAGTCAGCACACTGAAGCTTTCTTT,CASSQHTEAFF
TRBJ2-3,-,-,TRBV28,TGTGCCAGCAGTTTACCAGGGAGCACAGATACGCAGTATTTT,CASSLPGSTDTQYF
TRBJ2-7,-,-,TRBV2,TGTGCCAGCAGTCCGAGCTCCTACGAGCAGTACTTC,CASSPSSYEQYF
TRBJ2-7,-,TRBD1,TRBV28,TGTGCCAGCAGTTTACCGGGACAGGGGGCCCACGAGCAGTACTTC,CASSLPGQGAHEQYF
TRBJ1-2,-,TRBD1,TRBV6-1,TGTGCCAGCAGTGCCCTGGACAGGGGAGGCTACACCTTC,CASSALDRGGYTF